This T cell receptor beta chain was observed in a study of regulatory T cells in long-lasting Graves disease. Time point noted: newly diagnosed GD, antithyroid drugs for less than 3 months. PBMCs provided the RNA from which the TCR library was made. Criteria from the American Thyroid Association guidelines were applied to diagnose Graves' disease. This clonotype was recorded many times. For TCR beta, libraries came from iRepertoire HTBI primers and Arm-PCR of CDR3 regions. TCRdb processed the multiplex PCR reads anew with MiXCR; each CDR3 protein has one entry. The sample holds a few hundred thousand distinct CDR3 sequences, approximately 13% seen once. This CDR3 region has 14 residues. From germline, CDR1 is MDHEN and CDR2 SYDVKM. These data were also filed under a second study, of T cells in Graves' hyperthyroidism and ophthalmopathy. That paper notes: Diagnoses were made from clinical symptoms, serum measures (thyroxine and TRAb), thyroid ultrasound and orbital computed tomography.

The sequencing here drew on peripheral blood mononuclear cells (PBMCs), taken at new diagnosis, from a patient treated with antithyroid drugs. This TCR derives from a man aged 25 to 45 with Graves disease. The chain uses TRBV28 and TRBJ2-7; D is possibly TRBD1 or TRBD2 (5 bases each). In DNA form, the CDR3 reads TGTGTCGTAATTGCCTCCGGGGCTACCTACGAGCAGTACTTC. Residues: CVVIASGATYEQYF.